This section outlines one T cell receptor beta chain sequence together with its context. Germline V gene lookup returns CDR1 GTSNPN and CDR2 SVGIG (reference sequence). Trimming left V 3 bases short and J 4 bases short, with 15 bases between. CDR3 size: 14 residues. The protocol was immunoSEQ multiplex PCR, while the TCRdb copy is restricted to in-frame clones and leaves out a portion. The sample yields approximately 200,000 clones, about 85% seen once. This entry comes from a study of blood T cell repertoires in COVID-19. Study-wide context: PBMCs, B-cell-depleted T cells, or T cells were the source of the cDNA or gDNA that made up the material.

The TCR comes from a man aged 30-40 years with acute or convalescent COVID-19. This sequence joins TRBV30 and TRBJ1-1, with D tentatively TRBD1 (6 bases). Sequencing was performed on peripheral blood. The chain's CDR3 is CAWSSPQGTTEAFF. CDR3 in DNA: TGTGCCTGGAGCTCGCCACAGGGAACCACTGAAGCTTTCTTT.